This note documents a single T cell receptor beta chain sequence. This CDR3 comprises 17 residues. The germline CDR1 and CDR2 sequences are SGHTA and FQGNSA. With V trimmed by 4 bases and J by 4 bases, 9 bases remained unmatched. The data derive from a study of blood T cell repertoires in COVID-19. Looking at the study overall: Whether acute or convalescent, the COVID-19 samples came from the United States, Italy and Spain.

Data came from immunoSEQ multiplex PCR; TCRdb stores just in-frame clones and leaves some out. The repertoire holds 160,000 or so clones, with approximately 84% as singletons. Sequencing was performed on peripheral blood. The clonotype originates from a woman older than 75 with acute or convalescent COVID-19. The rearrangement uses TRBV7-2 and TRBJ2-3; TRBD2 matches at 12 bases. DNA of the CDR3: TGTGCCAGCAGCTCGCTAGCGGGGGGGCCGGCGTCAGATACGCAGTATTTT. Protein: CASSSLAGGPASDTQYF.